The clone carrying this T cell receptor (beta chain) was found many times. What it binds is not known. TCRdb recomputed calls from the reads with MiXCR, one row per CDR3 protein. The data show about 9,400 distinct CDR3 sequences, just under 20% seen once. Trimming pared 0 bases from V and 4 bases from J, leaving 12 bases between. This CDR3 has 15 residues. The germline CDR1 and CDR2 sequences are SGHVS and FQNEAQ. The sample comes from a study of lung T cells in sarcoidosis with Löfgren's syndrome. Across the study: Analyses focused on Löfgren's syndrome patients. Study observations and caveats: In alpha-beta pairs, TRAV12-1 favored TRBV2, and their CDR3s were homologous. Shared TRAV12-1 and TRBV2 CDR3 motifs were reported across several patients. TRAV12-1 and TRBV2 were reportedly most expanded in Löfgren's patients.

The material sequenced was CD4+ T cells from bronchoalveolar lavage. This rearrangement joins TRBV7-8 to TRBJ1-2; D is possibly TRBD1 (5 bases). This sequence originates from a human donor with sarcoidosis (Löfgren's syndrome or another form), or a control subject (not recorded which). This CDR3 reads CASSLATGAFYGYTF. The CDR3 nucleotides read TGTGCCAGCAGCTTAGCCACAGGAGCTTTCTATGGCTACACCTTC.